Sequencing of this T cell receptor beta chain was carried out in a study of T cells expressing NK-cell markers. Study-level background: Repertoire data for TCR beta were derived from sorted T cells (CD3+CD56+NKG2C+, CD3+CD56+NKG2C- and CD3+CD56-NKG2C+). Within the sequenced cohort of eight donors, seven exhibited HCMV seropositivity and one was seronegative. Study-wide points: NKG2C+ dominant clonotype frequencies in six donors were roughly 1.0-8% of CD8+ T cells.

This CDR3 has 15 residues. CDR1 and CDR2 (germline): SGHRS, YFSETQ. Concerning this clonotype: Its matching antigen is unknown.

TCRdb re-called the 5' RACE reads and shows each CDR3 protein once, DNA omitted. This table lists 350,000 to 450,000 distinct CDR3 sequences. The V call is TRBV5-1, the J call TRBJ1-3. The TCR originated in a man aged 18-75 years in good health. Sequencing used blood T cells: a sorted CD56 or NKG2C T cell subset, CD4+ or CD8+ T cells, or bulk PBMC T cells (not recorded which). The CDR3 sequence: CASSPGPAGGNTIYF.